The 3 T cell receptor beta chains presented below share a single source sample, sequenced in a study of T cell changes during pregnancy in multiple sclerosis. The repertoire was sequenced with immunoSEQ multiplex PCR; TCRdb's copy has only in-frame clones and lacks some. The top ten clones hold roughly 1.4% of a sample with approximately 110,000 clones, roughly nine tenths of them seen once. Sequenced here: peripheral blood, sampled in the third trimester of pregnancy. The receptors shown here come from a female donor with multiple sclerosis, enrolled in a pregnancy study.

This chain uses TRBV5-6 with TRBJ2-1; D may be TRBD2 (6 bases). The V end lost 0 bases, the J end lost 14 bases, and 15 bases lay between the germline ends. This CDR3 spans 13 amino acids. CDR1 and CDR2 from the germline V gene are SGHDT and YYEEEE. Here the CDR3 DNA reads TGTGCCAGCAGCTTGGGGACCGGGGGAAAAGAGTTCTTC. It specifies CASSLGTGGKEFF.

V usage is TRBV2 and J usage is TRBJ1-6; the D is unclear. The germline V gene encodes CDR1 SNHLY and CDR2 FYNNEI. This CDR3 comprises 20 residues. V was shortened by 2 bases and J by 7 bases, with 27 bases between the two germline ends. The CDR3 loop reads CASSEHGSPRYSGKNSPLHF. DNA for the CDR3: TGTGCCAGCAGTGAACATGGAAGCCCCCGGTACAGCGGAAAAAATTCACCCCTCCACTTT.

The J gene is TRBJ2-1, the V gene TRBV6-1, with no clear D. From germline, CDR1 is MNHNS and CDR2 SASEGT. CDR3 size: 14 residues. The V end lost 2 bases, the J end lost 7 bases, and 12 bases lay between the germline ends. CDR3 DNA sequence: TGTGCCAGCAGTGAACATCGATCGCGGAATGAGCAGTTCTTC. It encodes CASSEHRSRNEQFF.